Listed below are T cell receptor beta chains from one sample, sequenced in a study of cytomegalovirus exposure and HLA in healthy donors. This table comes from immunoSEQ multiplex PCR, and its TCRdb copy is limited to in-frame clones, with some not included. This repertoire shows about 120,000 clones, more than 70% found once; its top ten account for 1.5% to 2%. The source material was PBMCs. Every receptor here comes from a man between 18 and 35 years old in good health and CMV-seronegative. CDR3s include the opening cysteine and the closing phenylalanine or tryptophan. D genes are given only for firm matches. Part of the rows lack a size; the others show once, few, many or a class for expanded clones.

TRBV5-4	TRBJ1-2	.	.	CASSLNSNYGYTF	TGTGCCAGCAGCCTAAACAGTAACTATGGCTACACCTTC
TRBV7-2	TRBJ2-3	.	TRBD1	CASSLQGTGPYTQYF	TGTGCCAGCAGCCTCCAAGGGACAGGGCCTTATACGCAGTATTTT
TRBV30	TRBJ1-6	.	.	CAWRGTRGAPHF	TGTGCCTGGAGAGGGACAAGAGGGGCCCCCCACTTT
TRBV23-1	TRBJ2-7	.	.	CAARRREPLPYEQYF	TGCGCCGCGCGGAGGCGGGAACCCCTTCCCTACGAGCAGTACTTC
TRBV7-2	TRBJ2-5	.	.	CASSPTGWETQYF	TGTGCCAGCAGCCCCACAGGGTGGGAGACCCAGTACTTC
TRBV2	TRBJ2-1	.	.	CASRDSYNEQFF	TGTGCCAGCAGGGACAGTTACAATGAGCAGTTCTTC
TRBV7-6	TRBJ2-7	once	.	CASSFRGGGDEQYF	TGTGCCAGCAGCTTCAGAGGAGGGGGCGACGAGCAGTACTTC
TRBV4-1	TRBJ1-1	.	.	CASSQQGTGPDTEAFF	TGCGCCAGCAGCCAGCAAGGAACAGGTCCGGACACTGAAGCTTTCTTT
TRBV5-1	TRBJ2-1	.	TRBD2	CASTRTSPISEQFF	TGCGCCAGCACTCGGACTAGCCCCATATCCGAGCAGTTCTTC
TRBV28	TRBJ2-7	few	.	CASSQGGPYEQYF	TGTGCCAGCAGTCAGGGGGGACCCTACGAGCAGTACTTC
TRBV7-9	TRBJ1-1	once	.	CASSLKGRVQGTEAFF	TGTGCCAGCAGCTTAAAAGGTAGGGTTCAGGGCACTGAAGCTTTCTTT
TRBV6-1	TRBJ2-5	.	.	CASSETGFETQYF	TGTGCCAGCAGTGAAACAGGGTTCGAGACCCAGTACTTC